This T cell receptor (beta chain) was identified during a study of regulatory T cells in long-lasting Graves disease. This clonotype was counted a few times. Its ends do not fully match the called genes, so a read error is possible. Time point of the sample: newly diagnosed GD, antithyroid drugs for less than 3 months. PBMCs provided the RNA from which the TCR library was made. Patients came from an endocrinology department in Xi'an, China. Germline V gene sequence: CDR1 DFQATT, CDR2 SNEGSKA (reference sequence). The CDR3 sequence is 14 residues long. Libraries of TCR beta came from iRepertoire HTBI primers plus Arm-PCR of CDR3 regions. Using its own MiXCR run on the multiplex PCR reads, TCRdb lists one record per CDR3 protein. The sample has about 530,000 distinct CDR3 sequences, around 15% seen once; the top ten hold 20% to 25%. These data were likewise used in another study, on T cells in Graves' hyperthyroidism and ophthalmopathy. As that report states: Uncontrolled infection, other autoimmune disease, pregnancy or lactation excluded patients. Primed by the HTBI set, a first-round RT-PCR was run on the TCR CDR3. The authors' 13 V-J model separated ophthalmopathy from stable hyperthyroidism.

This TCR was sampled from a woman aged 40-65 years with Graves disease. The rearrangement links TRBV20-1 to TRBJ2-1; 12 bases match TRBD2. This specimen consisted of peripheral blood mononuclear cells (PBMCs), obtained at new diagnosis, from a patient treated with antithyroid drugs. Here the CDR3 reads CSARTSRTSGGTIF. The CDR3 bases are TGCAGTGCTAGAACCTCCCGAACTAGCGGGGGGACGATCTTC.